This TCR beta chain was identified in a study of Ad26.COV2.S vaccination and SARS-CoV-2 variants. In the study overall: By the intramuscular route, Ad26.COV2.S was given once, or twice 56 days apart.

CDR3 length: 14 amino acids. Trimming stripped 7 bases from V and 5 bases from J, with 17 bases between. Per the germline V gene, CDR1 is MNHEY and CDR2 is SVGAGI. Sequencing was performed with immunoSEQ multiplex PCR; in TCRdb, only in-frame clones are kept and a portion is missing. The data show about half a million clones, with approximately 90% seen just once and under 2% held by the top ten. Study-wide findings and caveats: Vaccinees displayed broader spike-specific TCR repertoires than placebo recipients. Vaccine and placebo recipients had comparable breadth of non-spike TCRs.

The sample holds one count of this clone. Its cognate antigen is unknown. Treatment denoted: around 19 received Ad26.COV2.S at low or high dose, single or two shots; roughly 5 received placebo; per-sample allocation not given. Sampling was performed 63 days after the first vaccine or placebo injection. Within Boston, the person who donated was an adult of 18-55 years. Sequenced material: peripheral blood, taken in a trial of Ad26.COV2.S vaccine versus placebo. The receptor's source is a person between 18 and 65 years old who received the Ad26.COV2.S COVID-19 vaccine or a placebo. V and J are TRBV6-5 and TRBJ2-5, with D unclear. CDR3 sequence: CASTYSGSWETQYF. CDR3 sequence (DNA): TGTGCCAGCACCTATTCTGGATCGTGGGAGACCCAGTACTTC.